Presented here are 15 T cell receptor beta chains from one specimen sequenced in a study of early T cells in non-severe SARS-CoV-2 infection. TCRdb re-derived calls from the 5' RACE reads in MiXCR, one entry per CDR3 protein. The sample yields about 25,000 distinct CDR3 sequences, 5.5% seen once. Sequencing input: whole blood. These receptors came from an adult who was a healthcare worker with PCR-confirmed SARS-CoV-2 infection or an uninfected control (not recorded which).

This clonotype was detected a few times. The V gene is TRBV7-9, the J gene TRBJ2-6, with D hard to call. CDR3 size: 15 residues. Germline CDR1 is SEHNR and CDR2 is FQNEAQ (reference sequence). V lost 1 base and J 1 base, leaving 5 bases between the germline ends. In DNA form, the CDR3 reads TGTGCCAGCAGCTTAGGGGGATCTGGGGCCAACGTCCTGACTTTC. Protein product: CASSLGGSGANVLTF. Variable domain in full (rest from reference TRBV7-9 and TRBJ2-6): DTGVSQNPRHKITKRGQNVTFRCDPISEHNRLYWYRQTLGQGPEFLTYFQNEAQLEKSRLLSDRFSAERPKGSFSTLEIQRTEQGDSAMYLCASSLGGSGANVLTFGAGSRLTVL.

The rearrangement uses TRBV7-9 and TRBJ2-5; 8 positions agree with TRBD2. The trim removed 4 bases at V and 2 bases at J, leaving 12 bases unmatched. This CDR3 has 17 amino acids. From germline, CDR1 is SEHNR and CDR2 FQNEAQ (reference sequence). The CDR3 sequence is CASSYSRSGGVQETQYF. The CDR3 DNA is TGTGCCAGCAGCTACTCCAGGAGCGGGGGAGTACAAGAGACCCAGTACTTC.

Ten or more counts support this clonotype. CDR3 in DNA: TGTGCCAGCAGTCCCCCTAGGATAACAGATACGCAGTATTTT. Protein sequence: CASSPPRITDTQYF. The chain combines TRBV27 with TRBJ2-3; D ambiguous. Germline assignment: CDR1 MNHEY and CDR2 SMNVEV (reference sequence). Between the trimmed V and J ends, which lost 5 bases and 3 bases, there was a span of 12 bases. The CDR3 length is 14 residues.

This clonotype came up many times. This chain connects TRBV6-6 to TRBJ1-2; D might be TRBD1 (5 bases). Germline V gene sequence: CDR1 MNHNY, CDR2 SVGAGI (reference sequence). This CDR3 region has 14 residues. V gave up 6 bases and J gave up 2 bases, with 13 bases separating them. CDR3 nucleotides: TGTGCCAGCAGCTCCCGGGGGGGAAACTATGGCTACACCTTC. Its translation: CASSSRGGNYGYTF.

This clonotype was recorded many times. V gene TRBV7-2 combines with J gene TRBJ2-3; tentatively, D is TRBD2 (7 bases). Germline V CDR1 and CDR2: SGHTA, FQGNSA. Trimming took 5 bases from V and 2 from J, leaving 14 bases between them. The CDR3 is 15 residues long. CDR3 in amino acids: CASSTRGGHTDTQYF. CDR3 bases: TGTGCCAGCAGCACCAGGGGAGGGCACACAGATACGCAGTATTTT. Variable domain in full (rest from reference TRBV7-2 and TRBJ2-3): GAGVSQSPSNKVTEKGKDVELRCDPISGHTALYWYRQSLGQGLEFLIYFQGNSAPDKSGLPSDRFSAERTGGSVSTLTIQRTQQEDSAVYLCASSTRGGHTDTQYFGPGTRLTVL.

This clonotype was recorded many times. V is TRBV24-1 and J is TRBJ2-3, with D possibly being TRBD1 (5 bases). Germline CDR1 is KGHDR and CDR2 is SFDVKD. The CDR3 is 16 amino acids. Trimming took off 1 base at V and 0 bases at J, with 10 bases between the two ends. The CDR3 sequence is CATSDFRRDSTDTQYF. The DNA of the CDR3 is TGTGCCACCAGTGATTTTCGCAGGGATAGCACAGATACGCAGTATTTT.

This clonotype was observed at least ten times. V and J are TRBV28 and TRBJ1-2; TRBD1 agrees at 8 bases. The germline V gene encodes CDR1 MDHEN and CDR2 SYDVKM. CDR3 length equals 15 residues. V shed 5 bases, J shed 8 bases, and the junction held 13 bases outside the gene matches. The CDR3 nucleotides are TGTGCCAGCAGTATCCCCGCCGCAGGGGGCTGGGGCTACACCTTC. This encodes CASSIPAAGGWGYTF.

This clonotype was counted only a few times. This chain joins TRBV6-5 and TRBJ2-7; maybe TRBD1 (6 bases). The CDR3 is 11 residues long. Germline CDR1 and CDR2: MNHEY and SVGAGI. V dropped 2 bases and J dropped 11 bases, with 10 bases sitting between them. The CDR3 nucleotides are TGTGCCAGCAGTTACAGGGGGTGGGAGTACTTC. Translating it yields CASSYRGWEYF.

There are a few counts of this clonotype. The rearrangement links TRBV5-1 to TRBJ2-5; possible D gene TRBD2, 5 bases. Per the germline V gene, CDR1 is SGHRS and CDR2 is YFSETQ. Trimming pared 0 bases from V and 2 bases from J, leaving 8 bases between. The CDR3 covers 14 residues. CDR3 in amino acids: CASSLGGWQETQYF. The CDR3, as DNA: TGCGCCAGCAGCTTGGGAGGGTGGCAAGAGACCCAGTACTTC. The full variable domain, completed using reference TRBV5-1 and TRBJ2-5, is KAGVTQTPRYLIKTRGQQVTLSCSPISGHRSVSWYQQTPGQGLQFLFEYFSETQRNKGNFPGRFSGRQFSNSRSEMNVSTLELGDSALYLCASSLGGWQETQYFGPGTRLLVL.

The table lists this clonotype with many counts. This chain uses TRBV28 with TRBJ1-4; D uncertain. Trimming left V 6 bases short and J 4 bases short, with 6 bases between. The CDR3 consists of 12 residues. The germline gives CDR1 MDHEN, CDR2 SYDVKM. In nucleotides, the CDR3 is TGTGCCAGCAGCCAAATTAATGAAAAACTGTTTTTT. Amino acids: CASSQINEKLFF.

The rearrangement links TRBV5-1 to TRBJ2-7; D perhaps matches TRBD1 (5 bases). Looked up from germline, CDR1 is SGHRS and CDR2 is YFSETQ. V was pared by 7 bases and J by 5 bases, with 16 bases between. The CDR3 contains 13 residues. Written as DNA, the CDR3 is TGCGCCAGCGGTTTCCAGGGATTCAACGAGCAGTACTTC. Encoded protein: CASGFQGFNEQYF. Variable domain in full (rest from reference TRBV5-1 and TRBJ2-7): KAGVTQTPRYLIKTRGQQVTLSCSPISGHRSVSWYQQTPGQGLQFLFEYFSETQRNKGNFPGRFSGRQFSNSRSEMNVSTLELGDSALYLCASGFQGFNEQYFGPGTRLTVT.

This clonotype showed up many times. This chain joins TRBV27 and TRBJ1-1, with TRBD1 as a possible D gene (5 bases). The V end lost 5 bases, the J end lost 1 base, and 23 bases lay between the germline ends. CDR1 and CDR2 (germline): MNHEY, SMNVEV (reference sequence). There are 18 residues in the CDR3. The DNA of the CDR3 is TGTGCCAGCAGTCAGTTTTTTTTCAGGGAGCTCGGGAACACTGAAGCTTTCTTT. It encodes CASSQFFFRELGNTEAFF.

This clonotype was seen a single time. Given a much more abundant clone one base away, this may be a read error. Here the CDR3 omits its conserved ending phenylalanine or tryptophan, so a read error is the likely source. The rearrangement links TRBV27 to TRBJ1-1; tentative D call: TRBD1 (5 bases). The CDR3 is 16 residues long. Per germline, CDR1 MNHEY and CDR2 SMNVEV (reference sequence). V dropped 0 bases and J dropped 4 bases, with 15 bases sitting between them. As DNA, the CDR3 is TGTGCCAGCAGTTTATCCCCCCAGGGAAGAGGCACTGAAGCTTTCTCT. Protein sequence: CASSLSPQGRGTEAFS.

In this sample, this clonotype turned up many times. The chain has TRBV28 and TRBJ2-3; 8 bases align to TRBD2. Germline V lookup: CDR1 MDHEN, CDR2 SYDVKM. With 6 bases clipped from V and 3 bases from J, the junction kept 8 bases outside the gene matches. This CDR3 has 15 residues. The CDR3 is CASSRAGVKTDTQYF. The CDR3 nucleotides are TGTGCCAGCAGCCGAGCGGGGGTGAAGACAGATACGCAGTATTTT.

This clonotype was counted ten times or more. This sequence joins TRBV15 and TRBJ2-1; 8 positions match TRBD2. The CDR3 contains 13 residues. V gave up 3 bases and J gave up 7 bases; unmatched junction bases: 2. CDR1 is LNHNV, CDR2 YYDKDF, per germline (reference sequence). CDR3 amino acids: CATSSSGENEQFF. The DNA for the CDR3 is TGTGCCACCAGCAGTAGCGGGGAAAATGAGCAGTTCTTC.